The T cell receptor beta chain described here comes from a study of T cells in localized non-small cell lung cancer. Assay: immunoSEQ multiplex PCR; the TCRdb copy retains only in-frame clones and omits some. Among about 25,000 clones, roughly 92% were seen once, and the ten largest hold more than 2.5%. Broader study findings: T cell clonality was highest in uninvolved adjacent lung, above tumor. Sequencing covered just one tumor region, so heterogeneity cannot be ruled out. Median around 60 top-100 tumor clones were shared with paired adjacent lung. Elevated circulating T cell density in blood was associated with longer overall survival.

To note about this clone: What it binds is unknown.

Germline-derived CDR1 and CDR2 are ENHRY and SYGVKD. V lost 10 bases to trimming and J lost 1 base; unmatched junction nucleotides: 3. This CDR3 has 14 residues. The sequences come from peripheral blood, collected before any cancer treatment. The chain is built from TRBV10-3 and TRBJ2-2, with 10 positions matching TRBD1. The sequence came from a woman aged 35-70 years with stage I lung adenocarcinoma. The CDR3 DNA sequence: TGTGCCACCGGGGACAGGGGGAACACCGGGGAGCTGTTTTTT. Protein: CATGDRGNTGELFF.